This T cell receptor beta chain originates from a study of T cell repertoires in cytomegalovirus infection. About the study: Public TCR beta signatures indicated both CMV infection and matching HLA type.

This CDR3 is built from 17 residues. Germline V lookup: CDR1 MGHRA, CDR2 YSYEKL. V was cut by 1 base and J by 0 bases, with 12 bases left in between. TCRdb independently ran MiXCR on the reads; one entry per CDR3 protein. Among 370,000 or so distinct CDR3 sequences, roughly 34% were seen once, and the ten largest hold approximately 13%. About this clonotype itself: The antigen remains unidentified.

Sequencing was performed on cultured PBMCs, taken from culture after CMV antigen stimulation. This chain links TRBV4-1 with TRBJ2-2; no reliable D call. The sequence came from a human donor in good health (CMV status not recorded). Some clones in this sample may be carry-over from other donors' samples. CDR3 sequence: CASSQGSAGPNTGELFF. CDR3 nucleotide sequence: TGCGCCAGCAGCCAAGGAAGCGCAGGACCGAACACCGGGGAGCTGTTTTTT.